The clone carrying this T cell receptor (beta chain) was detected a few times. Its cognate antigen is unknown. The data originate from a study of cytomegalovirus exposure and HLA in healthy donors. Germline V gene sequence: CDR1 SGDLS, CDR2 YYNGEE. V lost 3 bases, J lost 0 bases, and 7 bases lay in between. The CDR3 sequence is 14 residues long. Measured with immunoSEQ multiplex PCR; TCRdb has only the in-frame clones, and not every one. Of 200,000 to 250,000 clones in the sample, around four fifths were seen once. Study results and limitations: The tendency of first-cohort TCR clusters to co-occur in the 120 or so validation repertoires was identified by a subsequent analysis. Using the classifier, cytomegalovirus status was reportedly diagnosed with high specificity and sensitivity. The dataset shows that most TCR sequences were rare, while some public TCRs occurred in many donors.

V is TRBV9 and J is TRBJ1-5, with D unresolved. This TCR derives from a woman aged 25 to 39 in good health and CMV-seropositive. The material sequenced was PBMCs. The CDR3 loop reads CASSDGASNQPQHF. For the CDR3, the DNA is TGTGCCAGCAGCGACGGAGCTAGCAATCAGCCCCAGCATTTT. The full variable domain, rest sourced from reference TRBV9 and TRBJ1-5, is DSGVTQTPKHLITATGQRVTLRCSPRSGDLSVYWYQQSLDQGLQFLIQYYNGEERAKGNILERFSAQQFPDLHSELNLSSLELGDSALYFCASSDGASNQPQHFGDGTRLSIL.